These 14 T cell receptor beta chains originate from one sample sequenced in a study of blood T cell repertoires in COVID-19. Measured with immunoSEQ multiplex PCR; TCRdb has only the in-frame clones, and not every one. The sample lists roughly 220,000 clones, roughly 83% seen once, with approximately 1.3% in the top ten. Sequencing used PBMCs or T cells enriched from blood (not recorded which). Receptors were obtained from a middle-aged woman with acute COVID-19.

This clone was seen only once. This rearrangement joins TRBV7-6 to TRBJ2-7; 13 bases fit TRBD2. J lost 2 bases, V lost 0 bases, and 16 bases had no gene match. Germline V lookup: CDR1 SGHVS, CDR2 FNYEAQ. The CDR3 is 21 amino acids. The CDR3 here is CASSLAPAGGRTSGRAYEQYF. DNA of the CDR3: TGTGCCAGCAGCTTAGCCCCAGCCGGCGGGAGAACTAGCGGGAGGGCCTACGAGCAGTACTTC.

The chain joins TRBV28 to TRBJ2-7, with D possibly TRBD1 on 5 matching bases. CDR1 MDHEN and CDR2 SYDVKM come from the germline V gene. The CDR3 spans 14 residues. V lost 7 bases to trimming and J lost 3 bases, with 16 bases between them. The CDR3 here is CASIPASGFYEQYF. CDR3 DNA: TGTGCCAGCATTCCGGCCTCAGGGTTCTACGAGCAGTACTTC. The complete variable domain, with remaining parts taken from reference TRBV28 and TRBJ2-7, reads DVKVTQSSRYLVKRTGEKVFLECVQDMDHENMFWYRQDPGLGLRLIYFSYDVKMKEKGDIPEGYSVSREKKERFSLILESASTNQTSMYLCASIPASGFYEQYFGPGTRLTVT.

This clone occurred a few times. The CDR3 sequence is CSTLTVNTEAFF. CDR3 coding DNA: TGCAGCACCCTGACAGTGAACACTGAAGCTTTCTTT. The chain recombines TRBV29-1 with TRBJ1-1; TRBD1 might be the D (5 bases). The CDR3 consists of 12 residues. Germline CDR1 SQVTM, CDR2 ANQGSEA. Trimming shortened V by 8 bases and J by 0 bases, and 10 bases separated the two germline ends.

CDR3: CASKREGVGKLFF. The CDR3, as DNA: TGTGCCAGCAAGCGAGAGGGTGTCGGAAAACTGTTTTTT. The chain is built from TRBV27 and TRBJ1-4; no firm D call. Germline V lookup: CDR1 MNHEY, CDR2 SMNVEV (reference sequence). Trimming stripped 7 bases from V and 10 bases from J, with 16 bases between. This CDR3 contains 13 residues.

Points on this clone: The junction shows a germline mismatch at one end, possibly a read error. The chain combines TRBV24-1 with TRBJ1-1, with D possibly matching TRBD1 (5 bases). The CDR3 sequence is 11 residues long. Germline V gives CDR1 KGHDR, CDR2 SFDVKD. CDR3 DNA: TGTGCCACCAGTAGCAGGGTGCCGATCCCGTTT. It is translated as CATSSRVPIPF.

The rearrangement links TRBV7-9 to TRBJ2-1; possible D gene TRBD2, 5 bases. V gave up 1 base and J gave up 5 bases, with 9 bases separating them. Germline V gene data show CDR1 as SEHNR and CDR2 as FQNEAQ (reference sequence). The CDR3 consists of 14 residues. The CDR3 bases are TGTGCCAGCAGCTTAGAGGGAGCCCACAATGAGCAGTTCTTC. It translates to CASSLEGAHNEQFF.

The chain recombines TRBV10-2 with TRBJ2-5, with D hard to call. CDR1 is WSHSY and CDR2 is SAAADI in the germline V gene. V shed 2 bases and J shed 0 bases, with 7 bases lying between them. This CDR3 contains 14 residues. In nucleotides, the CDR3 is TGCGCCAGCAGTGAGGGTAACAACCAAGAGACCCAGTACTTC. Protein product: CASSEGNNQETQYF.

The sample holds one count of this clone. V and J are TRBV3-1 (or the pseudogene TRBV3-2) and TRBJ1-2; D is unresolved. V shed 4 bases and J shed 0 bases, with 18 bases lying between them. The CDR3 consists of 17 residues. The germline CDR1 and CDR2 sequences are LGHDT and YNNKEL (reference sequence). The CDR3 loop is CASSLTYSPTANYGYTF. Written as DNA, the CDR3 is TGTGCCAGCAGCCTTACTTACAGTCCTACGGCTAACTATGGCTACACCTTC.

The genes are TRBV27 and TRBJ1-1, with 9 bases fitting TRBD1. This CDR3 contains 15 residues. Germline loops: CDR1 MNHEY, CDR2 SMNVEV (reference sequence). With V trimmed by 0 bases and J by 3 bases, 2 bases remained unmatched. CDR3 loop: CASSLSYRGHTEAFF. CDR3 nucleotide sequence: TGTGCCAGCAGTTTATCCTACAGGGGGCACACTGAAGCTTTCTTT.

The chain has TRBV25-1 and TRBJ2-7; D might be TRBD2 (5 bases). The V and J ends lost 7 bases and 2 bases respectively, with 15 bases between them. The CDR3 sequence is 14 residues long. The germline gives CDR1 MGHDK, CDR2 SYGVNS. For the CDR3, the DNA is TGTGCCAGCAACGCCGAGGGCGGAGCCTACGAGCAGTACTTC. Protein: CASNAEGGAYEQYF.

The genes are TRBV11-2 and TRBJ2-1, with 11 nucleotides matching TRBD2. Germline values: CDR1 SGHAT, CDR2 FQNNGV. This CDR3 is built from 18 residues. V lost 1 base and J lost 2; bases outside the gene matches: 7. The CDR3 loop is CASSLVASGRQTYNEQFF. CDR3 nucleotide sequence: TGTGCCAGCAGCTTAGTGGCTAGCGGGAGGCAGACCTACAATGAGCAGTTCTTC.

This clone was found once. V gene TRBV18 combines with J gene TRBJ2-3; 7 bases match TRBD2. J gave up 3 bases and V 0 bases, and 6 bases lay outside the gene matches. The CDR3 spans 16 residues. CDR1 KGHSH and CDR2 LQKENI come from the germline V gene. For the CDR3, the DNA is TGTGCCAGCTCACCACCGTTCTTGCGGGGGACAGATACGCAGTATTTT. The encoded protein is CASSPPFLRGTDTQYF.

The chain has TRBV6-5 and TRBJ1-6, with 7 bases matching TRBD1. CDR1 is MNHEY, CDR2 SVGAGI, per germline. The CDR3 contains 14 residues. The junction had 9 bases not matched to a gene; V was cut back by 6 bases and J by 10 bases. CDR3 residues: CASRSPTGASPLHF. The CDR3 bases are TGTGCCAGCAGATCCCCCACAGGGGCCTCACCCCTCCACTTT.

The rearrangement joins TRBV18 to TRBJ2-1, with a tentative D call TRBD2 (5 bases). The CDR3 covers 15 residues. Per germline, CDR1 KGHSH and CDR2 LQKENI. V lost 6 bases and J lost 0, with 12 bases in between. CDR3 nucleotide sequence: TGTGCCAGCTCCGTCGGGGTTAGCTCCTACAATGAGCAGTTCTTC. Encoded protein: CASSVGVSSYNEQFF.